The entry below gives a single T cell receptor beta chain sequence along with its context. This specimen comes from a study of blood T cells in healthy people across ages. The donors, aged roughly 6 to 95, were healthy Caucasians from Russia. Each donor's blood draw was around 10 milliliters of peripheral blood. Combining a sample-barcoded 5' primer with a J-beta primer mix, a second PCR ran for 7 to 11 cycles. Every sample gave at least 2.5 million paired-end reads containing CDR3. MiXCR, run by TCRdb on the 5' RACE reads, gives a single entry per CDR3 protein. The sample holds 550,000 to 600,000 distinct CDR3 sequences, 40% to 50% seen once. Trimming removed 5 bases from V and 1 base from J, with 12 bases in between. The CDR3 is 15 amino acids. The germline gives CDR1 SGHTA, CDR2 FQGNSA.

What was sequenced was blood. This TCR was recovered from a man older than 75 in good health. This chain uses TRBV7-2 with TRBJ2-1, with TRBD1 as a possible D gene (6 bases). The CDR3 is CASSLLTGSYNEQFF. The CDR3 DNA is TGTGCCAGCAGCCTACTGACAGGTTCCTACAATGAGCAGTTCTTC.